This T cell receptor (beta chain) was sequenced in a study of blood T cell repertoires in COVID-19. The data were produced by immunoSEQ multiplex PCR, yet TCRdb's version contains in-frame clones alone and is incomplete. The table shows approximately 260,000 clones, with roughly 91% occurring only once. The CDR3 is made up of 14 amino acids. In germline, CDR1 is MDHEN, CDR2 SYDVKM. Trimming pared 5 bases from V and 0 bases from J, leaving 10 bases between. The origin of this receptor is a woman aged 55 to 70 who had recovered from COVID-19. The chain has TRBV28 and TRBJ1-2, with D uncertain. The material sequenced was PBMCs or T cells enriched from blood (not recorded which). The CDR3 loop is CASSTAFSNYGYTF. Written as DNA, the CDR3 is TGTGCCAGCAGTACAGCCTTCTCTAACTATGGCTACACCTTC.